Below, 19 T cell receptor beta chains from the same sample are listed, as sequenced in a study of CD8 T cells in Susac syndrome (dated by TCRdb to between 2017 and 2020). Library preparation used the immunoSEQ multiplex PCR assay. RNA was extracted using the RNeasy kit, and roughly 0.5 to 1 microgram was reverse transcribed with random hexamers. TCRdb trimmed the raw reads at Q25, called clones with MiXCR and kept productive beta chains. Rows with a matching CDR3 protein are joined into one entry that keeps the most common DNA and genes. The sample contains about 160,000 distinct CDR3 sequences, about 90% of them found a single time. Around 0.087% of the sample is held by the ten biggest clonotypes. Sequencing was done on a sample of CD4+ T cells from PBMCs. Receptors were obtained from a human donor in good health.

J is TRBJ1-1 and V is TRBV6-2 or TRBV6-3; D may be TRBD1 (5 bases). This CDR3 has 15 residues. V lost 2 bases, J lost 0 bases, and 10 bases lay in between. The germline gives CDR1 MNHEY, CDR2 SVGEGT. The CDR3 reads CASSYLGGMNTEAFF. CDR3 sequence (DNA): TGTGCCAGCAGTTACCTGGGGGGGATGAACACTGAAGCTTTCTTT.

A word on this clonotype: The conserved final phenylalanine or tryptophan is absent from the CDR3, which likely points to a read error. This chain joins TRBV27 and TRBJ1-2; D remains ambiguous. CDR1 is MNHEY, CDR2 SMNVEV, per germline (reference sequence). With 4 bases removed from V and 4 bases from J, the gap between germline ends came to 10 bases. The CDR3 is 13 residues long. CDR3 sequence reads: CASSWAAGYGYTL. CDR3 nucleotides: TGTGCCAGCAGTTGGGCAGCAGGCTATGGCTACACCCTC.

V and J are TRBV6-2 or TRBV6-3 and TRBJ2-6, with D uncertain. V shed 10 bases and J shed 2 bases, with 6 bases lying between them. Germline assignment: CDR1 MNHEY and CDR2 SVGEGT. This CDR3 comprises 12 residues. The CDR3 sequence: CATRTGANVLTF. CDR3 nucleotide sequence: TGTGCCACCCGTACTGGGGCCAACGTCCTGACTTTC.

The chain has TRBV6-2 or TRBV6-3 and TRBJ2-2; TRBD2 agrees at 7 bases. The CDR3 has 17 amino acids. Unmatched junction bases numbered 14, after V lost 6 bases and J lost 4 bases. CDR1 is MNHEY and CDR2 is SVGEGT in the germline V gene. The CDR3 sequence is CASSQAGAGVSTGELFF. The CDR3 DNA reads as TGTGCCAGCAGCCAAGCTGGGGCGGGGGTTTCCACCGGGGAGCTGTTTTTT.

The V gene is TRBV29-1, the J gene TRBJ1-5, with D perhaps matching TRBD1 (6 bases). The CDR3 has 12 residues. With 6 bases removed from V and 3 bases from J, the gap between germline ends came to 9 bases. In germline, CDR1 is SQVTM, CDR2 ANQGSEA. As DNA, the CDR3 is TGCAGCGTCCGGGACAACAATCAGCCCCAGCATTTT. Its translation is CSVRDNNQPQHF.

The gene calls are TRBV7-9 and TRBJ1-2; a weak D match, TRBD1 (6 bases). There are 13 residues in the CDR3. Germline assignment: CDR1 SEHNR and CDR2 FQNEAQ (reference sequence). Trimming took 0 bases from V and 8 from J, leaving 10 bases between them. The CDR3 region is CASSLAGQEGYTF. The CDR3 DNA follows: TGTGCCAGCAGCTTAGCGGGACAAGAGGGCTACACCTTC. Combining the CDR3 with reference TRBV7-9 and TRBJ1-2 gives the whole variable domain DTGVSQNPRHKITKRGQNVTFRCDPISEHNRLYWYRQTLGQGPEFLTYFQNEAQLEKSRLLSDRFSAERPKGSFSTLEIQRTEQGDSAMYLCASSLAGQEGYTFGSGTRLTVV.

The V call is TRBV29-1, the J call TRBJ2-1, with D uncertain. Between the trimmed V and J ends, which lost 3 bases and 0 bases, there was a span of 6 bases. The CDR3 spans 13 residues. Germline V gene lookup returns CDR1 SQVTM and CDR2 ANQGSEA. The CDR3 DNA reads TGCAGCGTTGAGGTGAGCTCCTACAATGAGCAGTTCTTC. The encoded protein is CSVEVSSYNEQFF.

The CDR3 nucleotides read TGCAGTGCGAGATCCCCGGGTCTCACAGATACGCAGTATTTT. Amino acids: CSARSPGLTDTQYF. The chain is built from TRBV20-1 and TRBJ2-3; D remains ambiguous. The CDR3 loop spans 14 amino acids. Deletions cut 6 bases from V and 2 bases from J, with 15 bases between. Germline CDR1 DFQATT, CDR2 SNEGSKA (reference sequence).

The V gene is TRBV19, the J gene TRBJ1-2; tentative D call: TRBD1 (5 bases). The CDR3 has 14 amino acids. Trimming pared 6 bases from V and 4 bases from J, leaving 15 bases between. Germline CDR1 LNHDA, CDR2 SQIVND (reference sequence). The CDR3 spells CASSMGRRSYGYTF. The CDR3 DNA is TGTGCCAGTAGCATGGGACGCCGATCCTATGGCTACACCTTC.

CDR3 bases: TGTGCCAGCTCTCTAAATGATGGCTACACCTTC. Its protein is CASSLNDGYTF. V is TRBV2 and J is TRBJ1-2; D call uncertain. The CDR3 has 11 amino acids. Trimming pared 8 bases from V and 6 bases from J, leaving 10 bases between. Per germline, CDR1 SNHLY and CDR2 FYNNEI.

The chain uses TRBV29-1 and TRBJ2-5; unclear D gene. The CDR3 runs to 14 residues. The V end was cut by 6 bases, the J end by 5 bases, with 19 bases between. Looked up from germline, CDR1 is SQVTM and CDR2 is ANQGSEA. CDR3 loop: CSVARTTLTETQYF. CDR3 nucleotides: TGCAGCGTGGCACGGACCACGCTGACGGAGACCCAGTACTTC. Full variable domain (rest looked up from reference TRBV29-1 and TRBJ2-5): SAVISQKPSRDICQRGTSLTIQCQVDSQVTMMFWYRQQPGQSLTLIATANQGSEATYESGFVIDKFPISRPNLTFSTLTVSNMSPEDSSIYLCSVARTTLTETQYFGPGTRLLVL.

The V and J genes are TRBV20-1 and TRBJ2-1; D tentatively fits TRBD1 or TRBD2 (5 bases each). This CDR3 is 14 amino acids long. Germline V gene lookup returns CDR1 DFQATT and CDR2 SNEGSKA (reference sequence). V lost 6 bases to trimming and J lost 6 bases, with 18 bases between them. DNA of the CDR3: TGCAGTGCCCCTCGTCAATCAGGGAGCAATGAGCAGTTCTTC. It is translated as CSAPRQSGSNEQFF.

The chain is built from TRBV28 and TRBJ1-2; maybe TRBD1 (6 bases). Looked up from germline, CDR1 is MDHEN and CDR2 is SYDVKM. This CDR3 spans 14 amino acids. Trimming removed 5 bases at V and 3 bases at J, with 13 bases between. The CDR3 DNA sequence: TGTGCCAGCAGTACTCTGGACAGTTACTATGGCTACACCTTC. Its protein is CASSTLDSYYGYTF.

The chain joins TRBV28 to TRBJ2-1; TRBD2 aligns across 9 bases. The germline CDR1 and CDR2 sequences are MDHEN and SYDVKM. With V trimmed by 7 bases and J by 4 bases, 8 bases remained unmatched. The length of the CDR3 is 15 residues. CDR3 protein: CASTPGAGGYNEQFF. CDR3 in DNA: TGTGCCAGCACCCCAGGGGCGGGGGGGTACAATGAGCAGTTCTTC.

The table lists this clonotype with a count of one. This sequence joins TRBV13 and TRBJ2-1, with a weak D call TRBD2 (6 bases). The CDR3 loop spans 14 amino acids. Deletions cut 6 bases from V and 9 bases from J, with 18 bases between. Germline loops: CDR1 PRHDT, CDR2 FYEKMQ (reference sequence). The CDR3 nucleotides read TGTGCCAGCAGGGATTGGATGGGGGGTTCTGAGCAGTTCTTC. It yields the protein CASRDWMGGSEQFF.

The chain has TRBV5-1 and TRBJ2-7; no firm D call. Germline lookup yields CDR1 SGHRS and CDR2 YFSETQ. This CDR3 is 12 amino acids long. V gave up 0 bases and J gave up 6 bases, with 7 bases separating them. CDR3 nucleotides: TGCGCCAGCAGCTTGGTTGGGCCCGAGCAGTACTTC. Amino acids: CASSLVGPEQYF. The whole variable domain, filled in from reference TRBV5-1 and TRBJ2-7, reads KAGVTQTPRYLIKTRGQQVTLSCSPISGHRSVSWYQQTPGQGLQFLFEYFSETQRNKGNFPGRFSGRQFSNSRSEMNVSTLELGDSALYLCASSLVGPEQYFGPGTRLTVT.

In its sample, this clonotype was seen once. The chain carries TRBV10-2 and TRBJ2-3; no clear D gene. The CDR3 spans 14 residues. V lost 3 bases and J 5 bases, leaving 12 bases between the germline ends. Germline values: CDR1 WSHSY, CDR2 SAAADI. The CDR3 region is CASSDSGPRDTQYF. Here the CDR3 DNA reads TGCGCCAGCAGTGATTCGGGCCCCCGAGATACGCAGTATTTT.

The chain joins TRBV7-9 to TRBJ1-2; 7 bases line up with TRBD1. The CDR3 loop spans 17 amino acids. Trimming cost V 4 bases and J 0 bases; bases outside gene matches: 11. Germline V gene data show CDR1 as SEHNR and CDR2 as FQNEAQ (reference sequence). In DNA form, the CDR3 reads TGTGCCAGCAGCTCCTTCCTTCTAGGACAGGCTAACTATGGCTACACCTTC. Its translation is CASSSFLLGQANYGYTF.

This chain links TRBV20-1 with TRBJ2-7; 7 nucleotides align to TRBD1. The V and J ends lost 5 bases and 2 bases, in that order; junction bases with no gene match: 6. CDR1 is DFQATT, CDR2 SNEGSKA, per germline (reference sequence). The CDR3 sequence is 13 residues long. The CDR3 region has the DNA TGCAGTGCTGACAGGGTGTCGACCTACGAGCAGTACTTC. Translation: CSADRVSTYEQYF.